This T cell receptor beta chain is from a study of beta chain features in type 1 diabetes. This CDR3 spans 11 amino acids. Trimming removed 5 bases from V and 5 bases from J, with 9 bases in between. Germline V gene data show CDR1 as GTSNPN and CDR2 as SVGIG (reference sequence). The sample holds a few counts of this clone. Its specificity is not known. Reverse transcription of all isolated RNA meant that expressed TCRB transcripts were sequenced. Method: immunoSEQ multiplex PCR; TCRdb's copy keeps in-frame clones and lacks some. The sample contains roughly 700,000 clones, about an eighth of which appear only once. Study findings and constraints: The study found moderately but significantly shorter TCRB CDR3s in all four CD4+ subsets of Type 1 diabetes patients. Patients showed naive, central memory and Treg TCRB repertoires that appeared more similar than those of healthy donors.

Without exception, sorted populations had purity beyond 98%. The chain links TRBV30 to TRBJ2-5; D is perhaps TRBD1 (6 bases). The sequencing sample was made of naive CD4+ T cells from blood. This receptor was identified in a young man with type 1 diabetes. The CDR3 region has the DNA TGTGCCTGGGACACAGGGGAGACCCAGTACTTC. Translated: CAWDTGETQYF. Variable domain in full (rest from reference TRBV30 and TRBJ2-5): SQTIHQWPATLVQPVGSPLSLECTVEGTSNPNLYWYRQAAGRGLQLLFYSVGIGQISSEVPQNLSASRPQDRQFILSSKKLLLSDSGFYLCAWDTGETQYFGPGTRLLVL.